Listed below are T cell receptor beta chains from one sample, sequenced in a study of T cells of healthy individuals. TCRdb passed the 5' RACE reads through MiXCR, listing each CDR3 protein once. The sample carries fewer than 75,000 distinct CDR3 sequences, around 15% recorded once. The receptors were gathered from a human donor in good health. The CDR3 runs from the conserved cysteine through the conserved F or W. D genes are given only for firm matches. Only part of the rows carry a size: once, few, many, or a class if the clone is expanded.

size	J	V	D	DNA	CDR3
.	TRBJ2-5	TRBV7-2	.	TGTGCCAGCAGCCACGGGACGTTGCAAGAGACCCAGTACTTC	CASSHGTLQETQYF
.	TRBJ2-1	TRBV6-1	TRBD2	TGTGCCAGCATCCAAGCGGGAGGGCCTAACAATGAGCAGTTCTTC	CASIQAGGPNNEQFF
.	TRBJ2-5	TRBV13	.	TGTGCCAGCAGCTTAACCCGGGCTCAAGAGACCCAGTACTTC	CASSLTRAQETQYF
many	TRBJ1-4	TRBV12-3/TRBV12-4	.	TGTGCCAGCAGTTTAGCGTTTGGGCCTTCTAATGAAAAACTGTTTTTT	CASSLAFGPSNEKLFF
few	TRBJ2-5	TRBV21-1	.	TGTGCCAGCAGCAAAGGGGAGACCCAGTACTTC	CASSKGETQYF
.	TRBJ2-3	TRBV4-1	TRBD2	TGCGCCAGCAGCCAAGATTGGACTAGCGGGGGGGGGGTGTCAGGGACGCAGTATTTT	CASSQDWTSGGGVSGTQYF
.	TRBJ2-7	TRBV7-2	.	TGTGCCAGCAGCTTAAACTTCCAGGGGAGGGAGCAGTACTTC	CASSLNFQGREQYF
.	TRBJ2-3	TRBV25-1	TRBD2	TGTGCCAGCAGTGAATCCAGCGGGAGGGCTGCAGATACGCAGTATTTT	CASSESSGRAADTQYF
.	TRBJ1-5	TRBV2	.	TGTGCCAGCAGCCCCGTCCGACTTGTGGGTCAGCCCCAGCATTTT	CASSPVRLVGQPQHF
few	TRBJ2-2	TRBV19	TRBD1	TGTGCCAGTAGTATAGGGGACAGGCCCGCCGGGGAGCTGTTTTTT	CASSIGDRPAGELFF
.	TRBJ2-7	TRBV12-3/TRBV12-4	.	TGTGCCAGCAGCTCACCGGGTCTAACCTACGAGCAGTACTTC	CASSSPGLTYEQYF
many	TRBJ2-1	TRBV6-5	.	TGTGCCAGCAGCGAACTGGGAGCATCGCAGTTCTTC	CASSELGASQFF
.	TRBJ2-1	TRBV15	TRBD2	TGTGCCACCAGCAGAGATCCCCCTTGGCGGGAGGGGTACAATGAGCAGTTCTTC	CATSRDPPWREGYNEQFF
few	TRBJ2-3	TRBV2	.	TGTGCCAGCAATGCAGGGACAGATACGCAGTATTTT	CASNAGTDTQYF
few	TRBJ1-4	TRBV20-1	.	TGCAGTGCTAGAGACCCGGGACGGACCAGAGAAAAACTGTTTTTT	CSARDPGRTREKLFF
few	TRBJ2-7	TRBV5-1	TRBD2	TGCGCCAGCAGCCCCGGGACTAGCGACTACGAGCAGTACTTC	CASSPGTSDYEQYF
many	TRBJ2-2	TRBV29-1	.	TGCAGCGTTGGCACCGGGGAGCTGTTTTTT	CSVGTGELFF
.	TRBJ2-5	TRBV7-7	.	TGTGCTAGCAGCTTTGCCCCCCAAGAGACCCAGTACTTC	CASSFAPQETQYF
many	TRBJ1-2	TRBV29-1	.	TGCAGCGTTGAATTGGGACGGTATGGCTACACCTTC	CSVELGRYGYTF
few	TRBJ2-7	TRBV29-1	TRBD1	TGCAGCGCCAGGACAGGGGGTTTCGAGCAGTACTTC	CSARTGGFEQYF
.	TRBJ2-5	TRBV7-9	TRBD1	TGTGCCAGCAGCAATAACAGGGGGCGAGAGACCCAGTACTTC	CASSNNRGRETQYF
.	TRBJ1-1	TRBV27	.	TGTGCCAGCAGGTGGTCAGATAAGAACACTGAAGCTTTCTTT	CASRWSDKNTEAFF
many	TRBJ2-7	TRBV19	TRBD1	TGTGCCAGTAGTGTCGACAGGGACGACGAGCAGTACTTC	CASSVDRDDEQYF
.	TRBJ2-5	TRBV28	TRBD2	TGTGCCAGCAGCACCGGGGGGGGGGCCCTCCAAGAGACCCAGTACTTC	CASSTGGGALQETQYF
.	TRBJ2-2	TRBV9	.	TGTGCCAGCAGCGTAGTGGCGGATGCGAACACCGGGGAGCTGTTTTTT	CASSVVADANTGELFF
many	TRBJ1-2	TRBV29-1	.	TGCAGCGTTGAAGGGACCGGCCTCTATGGCTACACCTTC	CSVEGTGLYGYTF